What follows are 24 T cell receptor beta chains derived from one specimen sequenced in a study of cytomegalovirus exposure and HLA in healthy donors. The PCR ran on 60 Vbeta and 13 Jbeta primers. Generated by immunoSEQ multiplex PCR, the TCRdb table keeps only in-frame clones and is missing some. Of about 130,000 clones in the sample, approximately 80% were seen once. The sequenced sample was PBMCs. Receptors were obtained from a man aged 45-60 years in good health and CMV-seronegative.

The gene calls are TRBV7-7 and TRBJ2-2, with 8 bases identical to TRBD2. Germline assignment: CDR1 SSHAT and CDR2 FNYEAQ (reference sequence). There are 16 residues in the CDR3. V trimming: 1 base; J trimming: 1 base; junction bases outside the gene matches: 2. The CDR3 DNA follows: TGTGCCAGCAGCTTAGATAGCGGGGAGAACACCGGGGAGCTGTTTTTT. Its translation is CASSLDSGENTGELFF.

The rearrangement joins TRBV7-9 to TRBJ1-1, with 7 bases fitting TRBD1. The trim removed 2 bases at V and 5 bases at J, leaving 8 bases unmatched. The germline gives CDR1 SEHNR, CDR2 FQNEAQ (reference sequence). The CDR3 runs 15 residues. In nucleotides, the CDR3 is TGTGCCAGCAGCTTATACCGCAGGGGGAGGACTGAAGCTTTCTTT. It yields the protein CASSLYRRGRTEAFF. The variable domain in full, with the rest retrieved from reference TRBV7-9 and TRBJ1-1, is DTGVSQNPRHKITKRGQNVTFRCDPISEHNRLYWYRQTLGQGPEFLTYFQNEAQLEKSRLLSDRFSAERPKGSFSTLEIQRTEQGDSAMYLCASSLYRRGRTEAFFGQGTRLTVV.

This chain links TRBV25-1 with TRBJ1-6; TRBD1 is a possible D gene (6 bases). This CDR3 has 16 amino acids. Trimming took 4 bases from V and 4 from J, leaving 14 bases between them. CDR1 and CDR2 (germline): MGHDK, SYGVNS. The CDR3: CASSAQGLAYNSPLHF. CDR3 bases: TGTGCCAGCAGTGCTCAGGGGCTAGCTTATAATTCACCCCTCCACTTT.

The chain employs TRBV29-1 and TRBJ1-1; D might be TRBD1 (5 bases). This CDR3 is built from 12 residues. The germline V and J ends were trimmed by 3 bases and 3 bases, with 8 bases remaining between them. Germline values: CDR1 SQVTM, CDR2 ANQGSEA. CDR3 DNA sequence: TGCAGCGTTGACAGGGATGACACTGAAGCTTTCTTT. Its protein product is CSVDRDDTEAFF.

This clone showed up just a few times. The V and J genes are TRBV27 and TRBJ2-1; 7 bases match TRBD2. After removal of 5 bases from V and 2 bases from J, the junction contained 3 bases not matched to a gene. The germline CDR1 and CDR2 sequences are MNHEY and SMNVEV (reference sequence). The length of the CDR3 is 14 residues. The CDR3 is CASSRGDAYNEQFF. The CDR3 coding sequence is TGTGCCAGCAGTCGGGGGGACGCCTACAATGAGCAGTTCTTC.

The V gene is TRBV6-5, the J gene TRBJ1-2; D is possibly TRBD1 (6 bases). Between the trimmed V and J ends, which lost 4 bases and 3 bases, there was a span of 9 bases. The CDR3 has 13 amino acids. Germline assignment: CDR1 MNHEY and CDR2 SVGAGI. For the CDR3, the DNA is TGTGCCAGCAGTTCACAGGGAGACTATGGCTACACCTTC. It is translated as CASSSQGDYGYTF.

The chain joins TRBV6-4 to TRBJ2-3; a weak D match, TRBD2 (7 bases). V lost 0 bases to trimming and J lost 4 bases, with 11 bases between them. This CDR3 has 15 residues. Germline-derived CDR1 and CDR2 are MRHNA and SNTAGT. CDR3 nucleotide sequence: TGTGCCAGCAGTGACTCGGGGGGGGGCCCAGATACGCAGTATTTT. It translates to CASSDSGGGPDTQYF.

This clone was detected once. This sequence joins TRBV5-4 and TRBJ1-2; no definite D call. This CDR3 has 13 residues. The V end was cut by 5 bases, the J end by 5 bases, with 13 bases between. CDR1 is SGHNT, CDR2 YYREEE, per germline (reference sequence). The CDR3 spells CASRPTWTYGYTF. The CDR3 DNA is TGTGCCAGCAGGCCTACGTGGACTTATGGCTACACCTTC.

The CDR3: CASSGDTSSYEQYF. The CDR3 nucleotides are TGTGCCAGCAGCGGGGACACGAGCTCCTACGAGCAGTACTTC. The rearrangement uses TRBV7-2 and TRBJ2-7; a possible D gene is TRBD1 (6 bases). Germline V gene sequence: CDR1 SGHTA, CDR2 FQGNSA. The V end was cut by 5 bases, the J end by 0 bases, with 11 bases between. The CDR3 is 14 amino acids.

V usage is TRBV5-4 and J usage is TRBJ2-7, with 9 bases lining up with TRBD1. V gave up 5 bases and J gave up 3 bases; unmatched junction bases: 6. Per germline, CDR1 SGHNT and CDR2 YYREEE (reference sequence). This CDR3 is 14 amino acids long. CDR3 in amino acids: CASSSGTGIYEQYV. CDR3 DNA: TGTGCCAGCAGTTCGGGGACAGGGATCTACGAGCAGTACGTC.

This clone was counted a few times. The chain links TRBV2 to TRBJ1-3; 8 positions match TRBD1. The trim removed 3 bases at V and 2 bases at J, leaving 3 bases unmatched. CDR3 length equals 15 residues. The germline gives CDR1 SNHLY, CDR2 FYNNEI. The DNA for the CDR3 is TGTGCCAGCAGTGAGGACAGGGCGACTGGAAACACCATATATTTT. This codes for CASSEDRATGNTIYF.

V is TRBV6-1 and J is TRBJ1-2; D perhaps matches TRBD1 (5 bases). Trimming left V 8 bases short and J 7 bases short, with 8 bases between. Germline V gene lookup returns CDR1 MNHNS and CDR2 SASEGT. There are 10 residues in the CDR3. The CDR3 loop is CASGAGGYTF. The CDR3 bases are TGTGCCAGCGGGGCAGGTGGCTACACCTTC.

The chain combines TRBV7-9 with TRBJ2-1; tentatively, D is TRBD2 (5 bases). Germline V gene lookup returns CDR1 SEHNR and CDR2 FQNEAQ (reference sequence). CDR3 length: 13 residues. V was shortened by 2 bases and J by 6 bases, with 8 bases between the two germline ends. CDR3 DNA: TGTGCCAGCAGCTTACTAGCTGGCAATGAGCAGTTCTTC. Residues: CASSLLAGNEQFF.

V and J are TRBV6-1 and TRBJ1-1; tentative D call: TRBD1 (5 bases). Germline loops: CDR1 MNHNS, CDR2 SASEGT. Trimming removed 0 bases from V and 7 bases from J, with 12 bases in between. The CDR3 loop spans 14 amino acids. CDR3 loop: CASSEARGAGEAFF. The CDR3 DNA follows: TGTGCCAGCAGTGAAGCGCGGGGCGCAGGTGAAGCTTTCTTT.

The CDR3 spells CASSEQGGGYGYTF. For the CDR3, the DNA is TGTGCCAGCAGTGAACAGGGAGGTGGCTATGGCTACACCTTC. The J gene is TRBJ1-2, the V gene TRBV6-1, with D perhaps matching TRBD1 (5 bases). The germline V and J ends were trimmed by 2 bases and 4 bases, with 11 bases remaining between them. Germline CDR1 MNHNS, CDR2 SASEGT. The CDR3 has 14 residues.

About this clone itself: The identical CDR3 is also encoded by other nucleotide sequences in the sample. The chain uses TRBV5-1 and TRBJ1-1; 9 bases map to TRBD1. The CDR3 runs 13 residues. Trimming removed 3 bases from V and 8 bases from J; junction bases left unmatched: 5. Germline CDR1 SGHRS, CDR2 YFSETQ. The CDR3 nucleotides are TGCGCCAGCAGCTCGGGACAGGGTACAGAAGCTTTCTTT. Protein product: CASSSGQGTEAFF.

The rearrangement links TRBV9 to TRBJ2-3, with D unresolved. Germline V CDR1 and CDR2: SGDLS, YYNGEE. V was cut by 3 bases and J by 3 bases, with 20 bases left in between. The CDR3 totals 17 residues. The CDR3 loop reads CASSGKLEKTRTDTQYF. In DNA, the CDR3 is TGTGCCAGCAGCGGAAAGCTCGAGAAAACGAGGACAGATACGCAGTATTTT.

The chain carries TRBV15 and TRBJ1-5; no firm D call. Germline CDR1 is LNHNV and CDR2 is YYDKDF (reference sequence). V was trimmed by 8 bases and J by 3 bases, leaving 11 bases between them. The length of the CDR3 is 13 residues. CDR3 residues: CATGGFLNQPQHF. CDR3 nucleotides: TGTGCCACCGGTGGCTTTCTCAATCAGCCCCAGCATTTT. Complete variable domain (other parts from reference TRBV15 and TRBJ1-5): DAMVIQNPRYQVTQFGKPVTLSCSQTLNHNVMYWYQQKSSQAPKLLFHYYDKDFNNEADTPDNFQSRRPNTSFCFLDIRSPGLGDTAMYLCATGGFLNQPQHFGDGTRLSIL.

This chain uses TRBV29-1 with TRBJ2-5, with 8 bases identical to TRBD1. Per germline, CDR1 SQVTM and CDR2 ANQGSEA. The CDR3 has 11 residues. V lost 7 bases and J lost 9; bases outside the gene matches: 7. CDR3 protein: CSGETGGPQYF. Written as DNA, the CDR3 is TGCAGCGGCGAAACAGGGGGACCCCAGTACTTC.

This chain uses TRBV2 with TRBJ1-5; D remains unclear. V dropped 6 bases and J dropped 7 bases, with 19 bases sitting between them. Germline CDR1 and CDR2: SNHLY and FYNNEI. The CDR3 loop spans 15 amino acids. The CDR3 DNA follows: TGTGCCAGCAGCCAAGGATGGGGAGGACGGCAGCCCCAGCATTTT. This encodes CASSQGWGGRQPQHF.

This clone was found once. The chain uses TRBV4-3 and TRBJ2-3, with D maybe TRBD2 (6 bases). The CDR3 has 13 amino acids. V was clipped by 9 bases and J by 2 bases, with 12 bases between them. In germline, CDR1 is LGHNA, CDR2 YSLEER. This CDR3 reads CARGRGLTDTQYF. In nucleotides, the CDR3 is TGCGCCAGGGGGCGGGGCCTCACAGATACGCAGTATTTT.

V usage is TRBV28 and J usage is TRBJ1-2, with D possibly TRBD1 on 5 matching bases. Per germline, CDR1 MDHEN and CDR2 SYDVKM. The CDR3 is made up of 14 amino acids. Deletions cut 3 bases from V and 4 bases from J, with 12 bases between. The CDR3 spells CASSLGQGGYGYTF. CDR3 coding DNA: TGTGCCAGCAGTTTGGGGCAGGGCGGCTATGGCTACACCTTC.

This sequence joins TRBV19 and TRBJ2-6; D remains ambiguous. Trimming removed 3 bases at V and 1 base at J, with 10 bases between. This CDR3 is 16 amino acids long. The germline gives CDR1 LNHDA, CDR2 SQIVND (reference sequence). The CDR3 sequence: CASSISPGSGANVLTF. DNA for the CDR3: TGTGCCAGTAGTATCTCGCCGGGTTCTGGGGCCAACGTCCTGACTTTC.

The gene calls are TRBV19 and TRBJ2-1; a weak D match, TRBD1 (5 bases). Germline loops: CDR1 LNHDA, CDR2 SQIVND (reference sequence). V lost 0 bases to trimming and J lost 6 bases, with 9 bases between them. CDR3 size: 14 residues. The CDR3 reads CASSIEARGNEQFF. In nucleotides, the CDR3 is TGTGCCAGTAGTATAGAAGCAAGGGGCAATGAGCAGTTCTTC.